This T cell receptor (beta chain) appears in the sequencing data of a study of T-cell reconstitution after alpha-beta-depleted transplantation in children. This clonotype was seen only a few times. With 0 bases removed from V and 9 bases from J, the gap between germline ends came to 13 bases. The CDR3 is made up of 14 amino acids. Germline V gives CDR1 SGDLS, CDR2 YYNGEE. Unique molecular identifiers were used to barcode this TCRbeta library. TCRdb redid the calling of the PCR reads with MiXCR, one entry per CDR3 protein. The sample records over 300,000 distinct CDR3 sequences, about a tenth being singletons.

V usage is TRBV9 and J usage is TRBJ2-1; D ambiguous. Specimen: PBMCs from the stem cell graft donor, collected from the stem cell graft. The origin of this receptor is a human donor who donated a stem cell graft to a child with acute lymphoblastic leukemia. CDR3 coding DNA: TGTGCCAGCAGCGTAGCTTCTAGTTTAACTGAGCAGTTCTTC. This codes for CASSVASSLTEQFF.